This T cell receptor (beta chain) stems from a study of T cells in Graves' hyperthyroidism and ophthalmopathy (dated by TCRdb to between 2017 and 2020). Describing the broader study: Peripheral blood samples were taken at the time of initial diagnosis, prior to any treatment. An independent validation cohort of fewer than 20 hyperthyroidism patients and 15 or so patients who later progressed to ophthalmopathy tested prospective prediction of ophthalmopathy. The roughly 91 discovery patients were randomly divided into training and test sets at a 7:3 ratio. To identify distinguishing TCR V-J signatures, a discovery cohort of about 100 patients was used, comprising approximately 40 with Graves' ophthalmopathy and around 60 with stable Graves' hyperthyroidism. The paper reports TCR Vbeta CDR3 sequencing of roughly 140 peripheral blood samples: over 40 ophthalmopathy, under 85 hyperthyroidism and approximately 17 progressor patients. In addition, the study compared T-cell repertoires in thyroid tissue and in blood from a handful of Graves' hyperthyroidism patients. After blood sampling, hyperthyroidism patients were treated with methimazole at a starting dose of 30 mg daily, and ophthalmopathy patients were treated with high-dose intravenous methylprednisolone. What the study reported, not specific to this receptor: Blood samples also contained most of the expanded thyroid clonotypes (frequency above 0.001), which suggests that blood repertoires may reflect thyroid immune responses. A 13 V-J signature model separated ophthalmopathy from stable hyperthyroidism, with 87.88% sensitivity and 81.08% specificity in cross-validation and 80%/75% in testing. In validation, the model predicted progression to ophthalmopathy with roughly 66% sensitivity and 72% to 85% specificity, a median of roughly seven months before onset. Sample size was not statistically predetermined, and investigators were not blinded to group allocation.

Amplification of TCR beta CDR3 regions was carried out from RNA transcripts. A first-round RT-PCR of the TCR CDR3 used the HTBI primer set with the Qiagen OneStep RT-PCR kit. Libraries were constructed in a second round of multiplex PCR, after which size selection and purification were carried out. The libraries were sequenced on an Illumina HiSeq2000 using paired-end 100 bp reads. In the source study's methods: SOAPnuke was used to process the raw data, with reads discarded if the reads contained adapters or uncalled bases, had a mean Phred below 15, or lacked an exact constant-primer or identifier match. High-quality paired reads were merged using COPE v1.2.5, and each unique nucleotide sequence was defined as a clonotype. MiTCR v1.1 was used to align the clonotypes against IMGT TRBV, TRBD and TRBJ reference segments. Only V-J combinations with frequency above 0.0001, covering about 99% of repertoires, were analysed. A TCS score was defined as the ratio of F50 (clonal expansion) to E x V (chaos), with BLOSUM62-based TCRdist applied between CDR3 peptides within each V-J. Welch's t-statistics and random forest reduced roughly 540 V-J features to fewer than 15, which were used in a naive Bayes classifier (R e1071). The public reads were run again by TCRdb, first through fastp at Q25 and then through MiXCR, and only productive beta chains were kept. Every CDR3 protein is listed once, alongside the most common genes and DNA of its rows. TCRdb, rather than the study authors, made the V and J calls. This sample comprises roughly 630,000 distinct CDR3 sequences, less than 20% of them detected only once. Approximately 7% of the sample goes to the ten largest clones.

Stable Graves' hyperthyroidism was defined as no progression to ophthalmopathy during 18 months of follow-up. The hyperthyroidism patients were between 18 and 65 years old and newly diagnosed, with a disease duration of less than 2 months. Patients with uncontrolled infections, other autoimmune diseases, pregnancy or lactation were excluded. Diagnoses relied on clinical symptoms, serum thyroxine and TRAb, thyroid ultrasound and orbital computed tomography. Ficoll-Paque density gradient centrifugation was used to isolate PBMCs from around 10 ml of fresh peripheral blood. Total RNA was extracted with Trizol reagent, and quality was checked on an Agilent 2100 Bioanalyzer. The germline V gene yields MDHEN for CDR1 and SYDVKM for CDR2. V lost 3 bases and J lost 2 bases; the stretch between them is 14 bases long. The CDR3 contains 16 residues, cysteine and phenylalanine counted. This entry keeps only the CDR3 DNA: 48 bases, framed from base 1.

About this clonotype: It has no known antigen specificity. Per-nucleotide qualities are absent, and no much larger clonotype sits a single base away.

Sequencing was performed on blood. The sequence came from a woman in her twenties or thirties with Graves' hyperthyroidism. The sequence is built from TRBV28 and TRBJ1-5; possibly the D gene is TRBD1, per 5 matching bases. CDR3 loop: CASSFSLRGRNQPQHF. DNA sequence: TGTGCCAGCAGTTTTTCTTTGAGGGGACGCAATCAGCCCCAGCATTTT. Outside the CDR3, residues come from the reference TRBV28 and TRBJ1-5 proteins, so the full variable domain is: DVKVTQSSRYLVKRTGEKVFLECVQDMDHENMFWYRQDPGLGLRLIYFSYDVKMKEKGDIPEGYSVSREKKERFSLILESASTNQTSMYLCASSFSLRGRNQPQHFGDGTRLSIL.